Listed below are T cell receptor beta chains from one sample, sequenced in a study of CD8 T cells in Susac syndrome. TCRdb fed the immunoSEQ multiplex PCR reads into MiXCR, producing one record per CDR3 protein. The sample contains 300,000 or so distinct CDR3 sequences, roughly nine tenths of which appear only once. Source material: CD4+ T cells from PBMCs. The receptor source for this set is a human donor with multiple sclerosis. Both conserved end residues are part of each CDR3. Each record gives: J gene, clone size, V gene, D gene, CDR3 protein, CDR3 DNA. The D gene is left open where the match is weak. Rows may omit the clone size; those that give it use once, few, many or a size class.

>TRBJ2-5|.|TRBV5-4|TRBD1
CASSLGGQGTQKTQYF
TGTGCCAGCAGCTTGGGGGGACAGGGGACCCAAAAGACCCAGTACTTC
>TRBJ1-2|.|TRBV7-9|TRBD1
CASSSRGINYGYTF
TGTGCCAGCAGCTCCAGGGGGATTAACTATGGCTACACCTTC
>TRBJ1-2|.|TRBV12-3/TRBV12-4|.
CASRGGPFYGYTF
TGTGCCAGCAGGGGTGGTCCTTTCTATGGCTACACCTTC
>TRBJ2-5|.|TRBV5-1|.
CASTEGGRGDLHSELQETQYF
TGCGCCAGCACAGAGGGGGGACGAGGGGACCTACACTCTGAGTTGCAAGAGACCCAGTACTTC
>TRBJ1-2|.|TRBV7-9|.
CASSRSRGLNYGYTF
TGTGCCAGCAGCCGAAGCAGGGGACTTAACTATGGCTACACCTTC
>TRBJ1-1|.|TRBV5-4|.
CASSLSIGQMNTEAFF
TGTGCCAGCAGCCTTTCAATAGGACAGATGAACACTGAAGCTTTCTTT
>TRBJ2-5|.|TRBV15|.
CATSRDPVGGLGEETQYF
TGTGCCACCAGCAGAGATCCGGTGGGGGGCCTCGGGGAAGAGACCCAGTACTTC
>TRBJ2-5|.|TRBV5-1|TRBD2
CASSSAGGASQETQYF
TGCGCCAGCAGCTCGGCGGGGGGCGCCTCCCAAGAGACCCAGTACTTC
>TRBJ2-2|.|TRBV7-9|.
CASSLIPHANTGELFF
TGTGCCAGCAGCTTAATCCCCCACGCCAACACCGGGGAGCTGTTTTTT
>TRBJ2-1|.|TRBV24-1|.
CATSENRYNEQFF
TGTGCCACCAGTGAAAACAGATACAATGAGCAGTTCTTC
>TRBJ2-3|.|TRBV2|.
CASSDQGKGQDTQYF
TGTGCCAGCAGTGACCAGGGAAAGGGCCAAGATACGCAGTATTTT
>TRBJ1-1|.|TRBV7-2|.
CASSLSSGTEAFF
TGTGCCAGCAGCTTATCGTCAGGGACTGAAGCTTTCTTT
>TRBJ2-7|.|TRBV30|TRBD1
CAWQHLGDRGREQYF
TGTGCCTGGCAACATCTCGGGGACAGGGGGCGCGAGCAGTACTTC
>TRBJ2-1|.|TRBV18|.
CASSPPQEGAPYNEQFF
TGTGCCAGCTCACCGCCGCAGGAGGGAGCCCCGTACAATGAGCAGTTCTTC
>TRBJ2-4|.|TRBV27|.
CACGRGADGIQYF
TGTGCCTGCGGAAGGGGGGCGGATGGCATTCAGTACTTC
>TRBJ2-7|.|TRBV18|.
CASSPRKQGAGGEQYF
TGTGCCAGCTCACCTCGCAAACAGGGCGCTGGGGGGGAGCAGTACTTC
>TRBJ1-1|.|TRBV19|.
CASSITPLTEAFF
TGTGCCAGTAGTATAACGCCCCTTACTGAAGCTTTCTTT
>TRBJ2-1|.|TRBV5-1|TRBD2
CASSLVSGNHNEQFF
TGCGCCAGCAGCTTGGTTAGCGGGAATCACAATGAGCAGTTCTTC
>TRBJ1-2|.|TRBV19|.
CASSAPGSNYGYTF
TGTGCCAGTAGTGCCCCAGGGAGTAACTATGGCTACACCTTC
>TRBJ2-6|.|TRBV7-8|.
CASSLVLTLTRGANVLTF
TGTGCCAGCAGCTTAGTCCTAACCCTTACCCGGGGGGCCAACGTCCTGACTTTC
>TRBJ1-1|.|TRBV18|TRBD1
CASSPMGQGMNTEAFF
TGTGCCAGCTCACCGATGGGACAGGGGATGAACACTGAAGCTTTCTTT
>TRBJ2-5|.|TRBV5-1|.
CASSLGGAALGETQYF
TGCGCCAGCAGCTTGGGGGGCGCGGCCTTGGGGGAGACCCAGTACTTC
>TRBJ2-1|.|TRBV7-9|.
CASSLYRRDFSPQFF
TGTGCCAGCAGCTTATATCGCAGGGACTTTTCCCCCCAGTTCTTC
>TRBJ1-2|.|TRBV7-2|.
CASSLVARGGDGYTF
TGTGCCAGCAGCTTAGTAGCCAGGGGCGGCGATGGCTACACCTTC
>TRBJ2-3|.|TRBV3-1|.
CASSHSDTDTQYF
TGTGCCAGCAGCCATTCCGACACAGATACGCAGTATTTT
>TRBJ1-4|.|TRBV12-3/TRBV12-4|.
CASSLGVWDGWGSTNEKLFF
TGTGCCAGCAGTTTAGGGGTTTGGGACGGATGGGGGTCAACTAATGAAAAACTGTTTTTT
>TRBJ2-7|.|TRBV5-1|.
CASGPAGRSYEQYF
TGCGCCAGCGGGCCCGCGGGACGGTCCTACGAGCAGTACTTC
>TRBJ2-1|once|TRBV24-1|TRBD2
CATSDSSGANSNEQFF
TGTGCCACCAGTGACTCTAGCGGGGCTAACAGCAATGAGCAGTTCTTC
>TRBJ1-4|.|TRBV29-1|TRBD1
CSVQGSGEKLFF
TGCAGCGTACAGGGGAGTGGGGAAAAACTGTTTTTT
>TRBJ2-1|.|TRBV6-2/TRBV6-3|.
CASSQGSPLHGEQFF
TGTGCCAGCAGCCAGGGGAGCCCCCTTCATGGTGAGCAGTTCTTC
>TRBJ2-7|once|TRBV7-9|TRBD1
CASSSRDRRYEQYF
TGTGCCAGCAGCTCGAGGGACAGGAGGTACGAGCAGTACTTC
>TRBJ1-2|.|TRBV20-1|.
CSARGGLRRLYGYTF
TGCAGTGCTAGAGGGGGCCTAAGAAGACTCTATGGCTACACCTTC
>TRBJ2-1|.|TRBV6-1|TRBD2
CASKPLAGGNYNEQFF
TGTGCCAGTAAACCTCTCGCGGGGGGAAACTACAATGAGCAGTTCTTC
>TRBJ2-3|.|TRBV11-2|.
CASSFGGSPDTQYF
TGTGCCAGCAGTTTTGGGGGGAGCCCAGATACGCAGTATTTT
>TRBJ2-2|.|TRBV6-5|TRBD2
CASSYRREVGELFF
TGTGCCAGCAGTTATAGGCGGGAGGTCGGGGAGCTGTTTTTT
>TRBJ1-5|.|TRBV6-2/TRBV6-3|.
CASCYAPTWDQPQHF
TGTGCCAGCTGTTACGCCCCCACATGGGATCAGCCCCAGCATTTT
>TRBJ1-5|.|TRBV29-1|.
CSVAGGSNQPQHF
TGCAGCGTTGCGGGGGGGAGCAATCAGCCCCAGCATTTT
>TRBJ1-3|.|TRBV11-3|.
CASSPGRISGNTIYF
TGTGCCAGCAGCCCGGGACGGATCTCTGGAAACACCATATATTTT
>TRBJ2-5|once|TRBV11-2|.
CASSSGTLQETQYF
TGTGCCAGCAGCTCCGGGACTCTACAAGAGACCCAGTACTTC